This is a list of T cell receptor beta chains from one sample in a study of tumor-infiltrating lymphocytes in primary liver carcinoma. TCRdb re-derived calls from the multiplex PCR reads in MiXCR, one entry per CDR3 protein. The sample comprises about 100,000 distinct CDR3 sequences, more than 65% of which are singletons, and roughly 12% rests with the top ten. Sequenced: liver tumor tissue from sampling region 2. The source is a woman aged 55-70 years with primary liver carcinoma and hepatitis B virus infection. The CDR3 runs from the conserved cysteine through the conserved F or W. D genes are given only for firm matches. Expanded clones are given a class, and other clones once, few, many or no size at all.

J | V | size | D | CDR3 | DNA
TRBJ2-1 | TRBV5-1 | many | TRBD2 | CASSLWGASGINEQFF | TGCGCCAGCAGCTTGTGGGGGGCTAGCGGGATCAATGAGCAGTTCTTC
TRBJ2-3 | TRBV7-9 | many | - | CASSPRGTYTDTQYF | TGTGCCAGCAGCCCCCGGGGTACATACACAGATACGCAGTATTTT
TRBJ2-5 | TRBV11-2 | - | - | CASSPYGGRTQGTQYF | TGTGCCAGTAGCCCCTATGGAGGGAGAACACAAGGGACCCAGTACTTC
TRBJ1-2 | TRBV7-9 | many | - | CASSLAFGIGYTF | TGTGCCAGCAGCTTAGCGTTTGGGATTGGCTACACCTTC
TRBJ2-5 | TRBV11-2 | - | - | CASRYSRGSERETQYF | TGTGCCAGCAGATACTCCCGTGGTAGCGAGAGAGAGACCCAATACTTC
TRBJ2-3 | TRBV13 | - | TRBD1 | CVGSSRTGADTQYF | TGTGTCGGCAGCTCCCGGACAGGGGCAGATACGCAGTATTTT
TRBJ1-2 | TRBV12-3/TRBV12-4 | - | - | CASSHYRVLAYGYTF | TGTGCCAGCAGCCATTACAGGGTGCTGGCCTATGGCTACACCTTC
TRBJ2-1 | TRBV11-2 | - | TRBD1 | CASSLRQGQRSYNEQFF | TGTGCCAGCAGCTTACGACAGGGACAGAGATCCTACAATGAGCAGTTCTTT
TRBJ1-2 | TRBV5-1 | many | TRBD1 | CASNEGAGETYGYTF | TGCGCCTCCAACGAGGGGGCTGGAGAGACTTATGGCTACACCTTC
TRBJ2-3 | TRBV11-3 | - | TRBD2 | CAGSFRTSTDTLYF | TGTGCCGGCAGCTTCAGGACTAGCACGGATACGCTGTATTTT
TRBJ2-2 | TRBV28 | - | - | CATGLCLEVGELFF | TGTGCCACCGGGCTGTGTCTAGAAGTCGGGGAGCTGTTTTTT
TRBJ2-7 | TRBV11-3 | - | TRBD2 | CASSGRGSSREQYF | TGTGCAAGCAGCGGGAGAGGGTCTAGTCGCGAGCAGTACTTC
TRBJ2-1 | TRBV9 | - | TRBD1 | CASSVSGQVYNEQFF | TGTGCCAGCAGCGTATCAGGACAGGTCTACAATGAGCAGTTCTTC
TRBJ2-1 | TRBV12-5 | - | TRBD2 | CASGPLPFVTSLDNEQFF | TGTGCTAGTGGTCCACTACCTTTCGTGACTAGCTTGGACAATGAGCAGTTCTTC